This entry is about one T cell receptor beta chain. Its antigen is not identified. The data belong to a study of regulatory T cells in long-lasting Graves disease. Germline-derived CDR1 and CDR2 are DFQATT and SNEGSKA (reference sequence). Trimming shortened V by 4 bases and J by 5 bases, and 18 bases separated the two germline ends. The CDR3 length is 15 residues. HTBI primers from iRepertoire and Arm-PCR of CDR3 regions yielded the TCR beta libraries. TCRdb used MiXCR to reprocess the multiplex PCR reads, holding one entry per CDR3 protein. This repertoire shows over 500,000 distinct CDR3 sequences, 15% to 20% found once; its top ten account for under 20%. Documented time point: newly diagnosed GD, antithyroid drugs for less than 3 months. RNA extracted from PBMCs served as the sequencing template. The source of the patients was an endocrinology department in Xi'an, China. General observations from the study: Persistent disease favored TRBV28, TRBJ1-2 and TRBJ2-5.

These data are also associated with another study on T cells in Graves' hyperthyroidism and ophthalmopathy. This second report adds: The study used the HTBI primer set for a first-round RT-PCR of the TCR CDR3. In the blood, most expanded thyroid clonotypes above 0.001 appeared as well.

The sequencing used peripheral blood mononuclear cells (PBMCs), collected at new diagnosis, from a patient treated with antithyroid drugs. The clonotype was recovered from a woman in her twenties or thirties with Graves disease. J is TRBJ1-5 and V is TRBV20-1, with D perhaps matching TRBD1 (6 bases). CDR3 nucleotides: TGCAGTGCTACCAACCTTGACAGGTCCGATCAGCCCCAGCATTTT. Encoded protein: CSATNLDRSDQPQHF.